These 25 T cell receptor beta chains came from one sample sequenced in a study of siplizumab effects on memory and regulatory T cells. Assay: immunoSEQ multiplex PCR; the TCRdb copy retains only in-frame clones and omits some. This repertoire shows about 56,000 clones, around 98% found once; its top ten account for approximately 1.1%. Sequenced: naive CD8+ T cells sorted from blood. These receptors all come from a human donor in good health.

The chain recombines TRBV9 with TRBJ2-1, with D uncertain. This CDR3 has 11 amino acids. Trimming left V 3 bases short and J 8 bases short, with 6 bases between. CDR1 and CDR2 (germline): SGDLS, YYNGEE. CDR3 in amino acids: CASSAGDEQFF. CDR3 DNA sequence: TGTGCCAGCAGCGCTGGGGATGAGCAGTTCTTC.

This clone was recorded only once. The V call is TRBV27, the J call TRBJ2-5; D is possibly TRBD2 (5 bases). This CDR3 contains 14 residues. Germline V gives CDR1 MNHEY, CDR2 SMNVEV (reference sequence). The V gene lost 5 bases and the J gene lost 3 bases, with 13 bases spanning the gap. The CDR3 spells CASSLLAREETQYF. The CDR3 DNA reads as TGTGCCAGCAGTCTCTTAGCGAGGGAAGAGACCCAGTACTTC.

V and J are TRBV6-1 and TRBJ1-1; D is unresolved. The ends were cut back, 0 bases at V and 5 bases at J, with 10 bases in the middle. In germline, CDR1 is MNHNS, CDR2 SASEGT. This CDR3 comprises 14 residues. The CDR3 loop reads CASSEALLGTEAFF. The CDR3 nucleotides read TGTGCCAGCAGTGAAGCGCTTCTGGGTACTGAAGCTTTCTTT.

The chain recombines TRBV6-5 with TRBJ1-1; the D is unclear. The CDR3 is 13 amino acids. The V end lost 5 bases, the J end lost 0 bases, and 7 bases lay between the germline ends. CDR1 is MNHEY and CDR2 is SVGAGI in the germline V gene. The CDR3 loop reads CASSKGMNTEAFF. The CDR3 DNA is TGTGCCAGCAGTAAAGGGATGAACACTGAAGCTTTCTTT.

This clone has just one count. The V call is TRBV15, the J call TRBJ2-1; the match to TRBD2 covers 10 bases. V was pared by 3 bases and J by 4 bases, with 6 bases of the junction left unmatched. Germline values: CDR1 LNHNV, CDR2 YYDKDF (reference sequence). The CDR3 runs to 16 residues. The DNA for the CDR3 is TGTGCCACCAGCAGGGTGACTAGCGGGCTGTACAATGAGCAGTTCTTC. Its translation is CATSRVTSGLYNEQFF.

This clone was seen just once. V usage is TRBV13 and J usage is TRBJ2-7; 7 bases are shared with TRBD2. J lost 8 bases, V lost 0 bases, and 7 bases had no gene match. The CDR3 runs to 14 residues. Looked up from germline, CDR1 is PRHDT and CDR2 is FYEKMQ (reference sequence). The CDR3, as DNA: TGTGCCAGCAGCTTAGGGGGGGAGGGCCGCAAGCAGTACTTC. The encoded protein is CASSLGGEGRKQYF.

In its sample, this clone was seen once. The V gene is TRBV7-9, the J gene TRBJ2-3; TRBD1 or TRBD2 may be the D gene (5 bases each). Germline V gene data show CDR1 as SEHNR and CDR2 as FQNEAQ (reference sequence). The CDR3 is made up of 15 amino acids. Trimming stripped 5 bases from V and 0 bases from J, with 12 bases between. The CDR3 spells CASSPGTVSTDTQYF. CDR3 in DNA: TGTGCCAGCAGCCCGGGGACCGTAAGCACAGATACGCAGTATTTT.

The chain uses TRBV21-1 and TRBJ2-1; the table's D call of TRBD2 was not tested on the DNA. TRBV21-1 represents a pseudogene. CDR3 size: 18 residues. The CDR3 is CASSKFIPGLAGQNEQFF. DNA of the CDR3: TGTGCCAGCAGCAAATTTATTCCGGGACTAGCGGGACAAAATGAGCAGTTCTTC.

The V gene is TRBV7-3, the J gene TRBJ2-1; D gene ambiguous. CDR1 is SGHTA, CDR2 FQGTGA, per germline. The CDR3 spans 13 residues. The ends were cut back, 2 bases at V and 10 bases at J, with 12 bases in the middle. The DNA for the CDR3 is TGTGCCAGCAGCTTACTAGGGCTGCGGGAGCAGTTCTTC. This encodes CASSLLGLREQFF.

The rearrangement uses TRBV7-6 and TRBJ2-3, with D unclear. CDR1 is SGHVS and CDR2 is FNYEAQ in the germline V gene. CDR3 size: 13 residues. Trimming took 1 base from V and 1 from J, leaving 3 bases between them. The CDR3 coding sequence is TGTGCCAGCAGCTTAGTGGGCACAGATACGCAGTATTTT. This codes for CASSLVGTDTQYF.

The chain uses TRBV25-1 and TRBJ1-4; D is uncertain. Germline values: CDR1 MGHDK, CDR2 SYGVNS. Trimming took off 4 bases at V and 0 bases at J, with 9 bases between the two ends. CDR3 length: 15 amino acids. CDR3 residues: CASSGTPATNEKLFF. CDR3 sequence (DNA): TGTGCCAGCAGTGGGACGCCCGCAACTAATGAAAAACTGTTTTTT.

The chain joins TRBV5-1 to TRBJ2-3; D uncertain. The germline V gene has CDR1 SGHRS and CDR2 YFSETQ. V was trimmed by 2 bases and J by 2 bases, leaving 3 bases between them. The CDR3 contains 12 residues. The CDR3 nucleotides read TGCGCCAGCAGCTTCCCCACAGATACGCAGTATTTT. It codes for CASSFPTDTQYF.

V is TRBV5-6 and J is TRBJ2-7; D uncertain. V was pared by 1 base and J by 5 bases, with 13 bases between. Per germline, CDR1 SGHDT and CDR2 YYEEEE. This CDR3 contains 14 residues. In DNA form, the CDR3 reads TGTGCCAGCAGCTTGTTCGGTCAGGACCACGAGCAGTACTTC. It specifies CASSLFGQDHEQYF. The full variable domain, rest sourced from reference TRBV5-6 and TRBJ2-7, is DAGVTQSPTHLIKTRGQQVTLRCSPKSGHDTVSWYQQALGQGPQFIFQYYEEEERQRGNFPDRFSGHQFPNYSSELNVNALLLGDSALYLCASSLFGQDHEQYFGPGTRLTVT.

The rearrangement joins TRBV4-1 to TRBJ2-7; D is unclear. The CDR3 consists of 13 residues. CDR1 MGHRA and CDR2 YSYEKL come from the germline V gene. V was clipped by 3 bases and J by 1 base, with 7 bases between them. CDR3 coding DNA: TGCGCCAGCAGCCAGCGAGATTCCTACGAGCAGTACTTC. Translated, it gives CASSQRDSYEQYF.

The genes are TRBV30 and TRBJ2-3; D is unresolved. Per germline, CDR1 GTSNPN and CDR2 SVGIG (reference sequence). The length of the CDR3 is 13 residues. V was trimmed by 0 bases and J by 0 bases, leaving 4 bases between them. The CDR3 protein is CAWSVSSTDTQYF. CDR3 sequence (DNA): TGTGCCTGGAGTGTTTCGAGCACAGATACGCAGTATTTT.

V is TRBV7-9 and J is TRBJ2-1; D not resolved. Deletions cut 2 bases from V and 5 bases from J, with 7 bases between. Looked up from germline, CDR1 is SEHNR and CDR2 is FQNEAQ (reference sequence). CDR3 length equals 13 residues. CDR3 region: CASSLNYNNEQFF. The CDR3 bases are TGTGCCAGCAGCTTAAACTACAACAATGAGCAGTTCTTC.

The J gene is TRBJ2-7, the V gene TRBV28; 8 bases are shared with TRBD1. This CDR3 is built from 15 residues. Looked up from germline, CDR1 is MDHEN and CDR2 is SYDVKM. After removal of 3 bases from V and 2 bases from J, the junction contained 6 bases not matched to a gene. The CDR3 loop is CASSFPGTGTYEQYF. CDR3 nucleotide sequence: TGTGCCAGCAGTTTCCCTGGGACAGGAACCTACGAGCAGTACTTC. The full variable domain, rest sourced from reference TRBV28 and TRBJ2-7, is DVKVTQSSRYLVKRTGEKVFLECVQDMDHENMFWYRQDPGLGLRLIYFSYDVKMKEKGDIPEGYSVSREKKERFSLILESASTNQTSMYLCASSFPGTGTYEQYFGPGTRLTVT.

The chain carries TRBV6-5 and TRBJ1-1; unclear D gene. V lost 2 bases to trimming and J lost 3 bases, with 10 bases between them. The CDR3 covers 14 residues. Germline V gene lookup returns CDR1 MNHEY and CDR2 SVGAGI. CDR3 nucleotide sequence: TGTGCCAGCAGTTACGGGGTAAGGGACACTGAAGCTTTCTTT. It encodes CASSYGVRDTEAFF.

The chain employs TRBV4-1 and TRBJ1-6; TRBD1 agrees at 7 bases. CDR3 length: 14 residues. With V trimmed by 5 bases and J by 6 bases, 4 bases remained unmatched. CDR1 is MGHRA, CDR2 YSYEKL, per germline. The CDR3 is CASSYRQGNSPLHF. CDR3 nucleotides: TGCGCCAGCAGCTATCGACAGGGTAATTCACCCCTCCACTTT.

Written as DNA, the CDR3 is TGTGCCAGCAGTCCCGCTTCTAGCGGGAGTTCCCCAGATACGCAGTATTTT. It is translated as CASSPASSGSSPDTQYF. The gene calls are TRBV27 and TRBJ2-3; 10 bases align to TRBD2. The CDR3 spans 17 residues. Trimming at V came to 5 bases and at J to 4 bases, leaving 12 bases not matched to a gene. CDR1 is MNHEY and CDR2 is SMNVEV in the germline V gene (reference sequence).

The chain has TRBV19 and TRBJ2-3; D remains ambiguous. Germline V gene data show CDR1 as LNHDA and CDR2 as SQIVND (reference sequence). Trimming removed 5 bases from V and 2 bases from J, with 8 bases in between. The CDR3 runs to 13 residues. CDR3 sequence: CASSAHNTDTQYF. As DNA, the CDR3 is TGTGCCAGTAGTGCACATAACACAGATACGCAGTATTTT.

The chain joins TRBV4-1 to TRBJ2-7; D is perhaps TRBD2 (6 bases). V was shortened by 0 bases and J by 7 bases, with 10 bases between the two germline ends. Germline V gene sequence: CDR1 MGHRA, CDR2 YSYEKL. The CDR3 is made up of 13 amino acids. In nucleotides, the CDR3 is TGCGCCAGCAGCCAAGAAGCGGGCTGGGAGCAGTACTTC. It translates to CASSQEAGWEQYF.

This clone came up once. This chain connects TRBV5-1 to TRBJ1-1, with D tentatively TRBD1 (6 bases). V was pared by 6 bases and J by 1 base, with 10 bases between. The CDR3 extends over 13 amino acids. The germline V gene has CDR1 SGHRS and CDR2 YFSETQ. The CDR3 reads CASTTGTNTEAFF. In DNA form, the CDR3 reads TGCGCCAGCACCACAGGGACGAACACTGAAGCTTTCTTT. Complete variable domain (other parts from reference TRBV5-1 and TRBJ1-1): KAGVTQTPRYLIKTRGQQVTLSCSPISGHRSVSWYQQTPGQGLQFLFEYFSETQRNKGNFPGRFSGRQFSNSRSEMNVSTLELGDSALYLCASTTGTNTEAFFGQGTRLTVV.

V gene TRBV7-9 combines with J gene TRBJ2-7, with D uncertain. The germline V gene has CDR1 SEHNR and CDR2 FQNEAQ (reference sequence). The CDR3 consists of 13 residues. Trimming took 6 bases from V and 0 from J, leaving 9 bases between them. The CDR3 spells CASRGRYSYEQYF. Written as DNA, the CDR3 is TGTGCCAGCAGGGGCAGATACTCCTACGAGCAGTACTTC.

The rearrangement uses TRBV4-3 and TRBJ2-5, with 7 bases identical to TRBD2. Germline CDR1 and CDR2: LGHNA and YSLEER. The CDR3 extends over 16 amino acids. With V trimmed by 4 bases and J by 4 bases, 12 bases remained unmatched. As DNA, the CDR3 is TGCGCCAGCAGCCCTAATTGGGAGGGGCGGGGAGAGACCCAGTACTTC. It translates to CASSPNWEGRGETQYF.